Below are 15 T cell receptor beta chains sequenced from a single sample in a study of T-cell reconstitution after alpha-beta-depleted transplantation in children. During its preparation, the TCRbeta library received unique molecular identifiers. Via MiXCR, TCRdb re-called the PCR reads, giving one row per CDR3 protein. Among fewer than 500,000 distinct CDR3 sequences listed, 43% were seen once. The specimen comprised PBMCs, sampled before TCRalphabeta/CD19-depleted stem cell transplant. These receptors originate from a girl aged 2 to 9 with aplastic anemia, due to receive a stem cell transplant.

CDR3 nucleotides: TGCGCCAGCAGCCAAGCTCAGGGGGCCTACGAGCAGTACTTC. Its protein is CASSQAQGAYEQYF. V is TRBV4-1 and J is TRBJ2-7; 7 bases match TRBD1. Trimming cost V 1 base and J 2 bases; bases outside gene matches: 2. CDR3 length: 14 amino acids. Germline CDR1 is MGHRA and CDR2 is YSYEKL.

This clonotype was counted a few times. V gene TRBV6-2 or TRBV6-3 combines with J gene TRBJ2-1; 10 nucleotides match TRBD2. The CDR3 is 19 residues long. Per the germline V gene, CDR1 is MNHEY and CDR2 is SVGEGT. The junction had 11 bases not matched to a gene; V was cut back by 0 bases and J by 3 bases. CDR3 DNA sequence: TGTGCCAGCAGTTACTCGGGACTAGCGACAGACACTATCTACAATGAGCAGTTCTTC. Its protein product is CASSYSGLATDTIYNEQFF.

J is TRBJ2-7 and V is TRBV12-3 or TRBV12-4; a possible D gene is TRBD1 (5 bases). The CDR3 runs to 14 residues. V lost 8 bases and J 3 bases, leaving 17 bases between the germline ends. CDR3 protein: CASQGSLQDYEQYF. In DNA, the CDR3 is TGTGCCAGCCAGGGCAGCCTTCAAGACTACGAGCAGTACTTC.

The J gene is TRBJ2-1, the V gene TRBV20-1; a possible D gene is TRBD2 (6 bases). The CDR3 covers 11 residues. Per the germline V gene, CDR1 is DFQATT and CDR2 is SNEGSKA (reference sequence). V lost 6 bases to trimming and J lost 8 bases, with 11 bases between them. CDR3 region: CSAGTSYEQFF. For the CDR3, the DNA is TGCAGTGCCGGTACTAGCTATGAGCAGTTCTTC.

This chain joins TRBV20-1 and TRBJ2-7; TRBD2 matches at 8 bases. The CDR3 is 14 amino acids. Looked up from germline, CDR1 is DFQATT and CDR2 is SNEGSKA (reference sequence). The V and J ends lost 6 bases and 1 base, in that order; junction bases with no gene match: 8. The CDR3 protein is CSAVSTSGSYEQYF. The CDR3 nucleotides are TGCAGTGCCGTGTCCACTAGCGGATCCTACGAGCAGTACTTC.

The gene calls are TRBV27 and TRBJ2-2, with D perhaps matching TRBD1 (5 bases). The CDR3 contains 15 residues. Germline CDR1 and CDR2: MNHEY and SMNVEV (reference sequence). V lost 1 base, J lost 4 bases, and 10 bases lay in between. CDR3 DNA sequence: TGTGCCAGCAGTTTATTAGGGGCCAGCACCGGGGAGCTGTTTTTT. This encodes CASSLLGASTGELFF.

In this sample, this clonotype turned up many times. This chain uses TRBV7-9 with TRBJ2-1; 9 bases are shared with TRBD1. Germline lookup yields CDR1 SEHNR and CDR2 FQNEAQ (reference sequence). V lost 5 bases to trimming and J lost 2 bases; unmatched junction nucleotides: 1. This CDR3 has 14 residues. The CDR3 here is CASSRDRAYNEQFF. CDR3 nucleotides: TGTGCCAGCAGCCGGGACAGGGCCTACAATGAGCAGTTCTTC.

This clonotype occurred many times. The chain carries TRBV12-3 or TRBV12-4 and TRBJ2-3; D unresolved. This CDR3 has 12 residues. V was pared by 3 bases and J by 6 bases, with 7 bases between. The CDR3 reads CASSLGQDTQYF. The CDR3 coding sequence is TGTGCCAGCAGTTTGGGTCAGGATACGCAGTATTTT.

The chain links TRBV11-2 to TRBJ1-1; no clear D. CDR1 is SGHAT, CDR2 FQNNGV, per germline. The germline V and J ends were trimmed by 4 bases and 3 bases, with 6 bases remaining between them. The CDR3 extends over 12 amino acids. In DNA, the CDR3 is TGTGCCAGCAGCTCTTTTTACACTGAAGCTTTCTTT. Protein product: CASSSFYTEAFF.

This sequence joins TRBV20-1 and TRBJ2-1, with TRBD2 matching 14 bases. This CDR3 spans 16 amino acids. J lost 8 bases, V lost 5 bases, and 11 bases had no gene match. Looked up from germline, CDR1 is DFQATT and CDR2 is SNEGSKA (reference sequence). CDR3 region: CSAARLAGGFTDEQFF. The CDR3 DNA reads TGCAGTGCTGCGCGACTAGCGGGGGGGTTTACAGATGAGCAGTTCTTC.

In this sample, this clonotype turned up once. The genes are TRBV7-3 and TRBJ1-6; 8 bases match TRBD1. The CDR3 spans 16 residues. Trimming cost V 5 bases and J 2 bases; bases outside gene matches: 5. The germline V gene encodes CDR1 SGHTA and CDR2 FQGTGA. The CDR3 region is CASSGGQGAYNSPLHF. The CDR3 nucleotides read TGTGCCAGCAGCGGCGGACAGGGCGCCTATAATTCACCCCTCCACTTT.

This clonotype was picked up many times. J is TRBJ1-1 and V is TRBV7-2; 8 nucleotides align to TRBD1. After removal of 2 bases from V and 3 bases from J, the junction contained 5 bases not matched to a gene. This CDR3 spans 15 amino acids. The germline CDR1 and CDR2 sequences are SGHTA and FQGNSA. In DNA form, the CDR3 reads TGTGCCAGCAGCTTAATGGCAGGGGGCTACACTGAAGCTTTCTTT. Residues: CASSLMAGGYTEAFF.

A few counts support this clonotype. The V gene is TRBV29-1, the J gene TRBJ2-1; 10 nucleotides align to TRBD1. Germline V gene data show CDR1 as SQVTM and CDR2 as ANQGSEA. The V segment lost 7 bases and the J segment 6 bases; nucleotides outside the gene matches: 9. This CDR3 has 14 residues. The CDR3 loop is CSGTGTGVFNEQFF. The CDR3 nucleotides read TGCAGCGGAACCGGGACAGGGGTATTCAATGAGCAGTTCTTC.

This chain links TRBV11-2 with TRBJ2-1; 11 nucleotides align to TRBD2. The CDR3 has 17 amino acids. Trimming took 5 bases from V and 3 from J; bases not matched to a gene: 9. Germline-derived CDR1 and CDR2 are SGHAT and FQNNGV. For the CDR3, the DNA is TGTGCCAGCAGCACCCCGGGACTAGCGGATAACTACAATGAGCAGTTCTTC. Its translation: CASSTPGLADNYNEQFF.

CDR3 loop: CASSERVSYEQYF. CDR3 coding DNA: TGTGCCAGCAGTGAACGGGTTTCCTACGAGCAGTACTTC. The chain uses TRBV6-1 and TRBJ2-7, with D hard to call. The CDR3 spans 13 residues. The V gene's germline CDR1 is MNHNS and CDR2 SASEGT. Trimming left V 2 bases short and J 1 base short, with 6 bases between.